A selection of T cell receptor beta chains follows, all from one sample in a study of blood T cells in healthy people across ages. TCRdb reprocessed the 5' RACE reads with MiXCR, giving one entry per CDR3 protein. The profile shows 890,000 or so distinct CDR3 sequences, 60% to 80% of them singletons. Specimen: blood. All receptors come from a man aged 30-40 years in good health. Both conserved end residues are part of each CDR3. Each record gives: V gene, clone size, J gene, D gene, CDR3 protein, CDR3 DNA. The D gene is left open where the match is weak. The listing skips clone size in some rows; elsewhere it reads once, few, many or a size class.

>TRBV9|NA|TRBJ1-2|NA
CASSGSRAAYGYTF
TGTGCCAGCAGCGGCTCCCGGGCCGCCTATGGCTACACCTTC
>TRBV9|few|TRBJ2-5|TRBD1
CASSATGDQETQYF
TGTGCCAGCAGCGCGACAGGGGACCAGGAGACCCAGTACTTC
>TRBV15|NA|TRBJ2-5|NA
CATSINRGGETQYF
TGTGCCACCAGCATAAATCGGGGAGGAGAGACCCAGTACTTC
>TRBV20-1|NA|TRBJ2-3|NA
CSASHHQDDTQYF
TGCAGTGCTAGTCACCACCAGGATGATACGCAGTATTTT
>TRBV9|NA|TRBJ1-1|NA
CASSAYVNTEAFF
TGTGCCAGCAGCGCCTATGTGAACACTGAAGCTTTCTTT
>TRBV29-1|NA|TRBJ2-1|TRBD2
CSVGSERGGPNEQFF
TGCAGCGTTGGGTCCGAGCGGGGGGGCCCCAATGAGCAGTTCTTC
>TRBV7-6|few|TRBJ1-6|NA
CASSSGTVNSPLHF
TGTGCCAGCAGCTCTGGGACGGTTAATTCACCCCTCCACTTT
>TRBV10-3|NA|TRBJ2-1|TRBD2
CAIRGGLAGSPYNEQFF
TGTGCCATCAGGGGGGGACTAGCGGGATCGCCCTACAATGAGCAGTTCTTC
>TRBV6-1|NA|TRBJ2-1|NA
CASSDIDEQFF
TGTGCCAGCAGCGATATTGATGAGCAGTTCTTC
>TRBV12-3/TRBV12-4|NA|TRBJ2-3|NA
CASSHIQGSDTQYF
TGTGCCAGCAGTCACATTCAGGGGTCAGATACGCAGTATTTT
>TRBV27|NA|TRBJ2-3|TRBD1
CASSWTGDTQYF
TGTGCCAGCAGTTGGACAGGGGATACGCAGTATTTT
>TRBV5-1|NA|TRBJ2-5|NA
CASSRGSKETQYF
TGCGCCAGCAGCAGGGGTAGCAAAGAGACCCAGTACTTC
>TRBV10-3|many|TRBJ1-2|NA
CATGGDGYTF
TGTGCCACGGGAGGAGATGGCTACACCTTC
>TRBV27|NA|TRBJ2-7|NA
CASRPRPGGGPYEQYF
TGTGCCAGCAGACCCCGGCCTGGAGGGGGCCCCTACGAGCAGTACTTC
>TRBV29-1|few|TRBJ2-3|TRBD2
CSVSGLEVGTDTQYF
TGCAGCGTTTCTGGACTAGAGGTCGGCACAGATACGCAGTATTTT
>TRBV6-1|NA|TRBJ1-5|TRBD1
CASSEGTGGGQPQHF
TGTGCCAGCAGTGAAGGGACAGGGGGCGGACAGCCCCAGCATTTT
>TRBV7-2|NA|TRBJ2-1|NA
CASSPVQIHEQFF
TGTGCCAGCAGCCCTGTTCAGATCCATGAGCAGTTCTTC